This T cell receptor beta chain was retrieved from a study of blood T cell repertoires in COVID-19. About the study: The origin of the acute and convalescent COVID-19 samples was the United States, Italy and Spain. The analysed material was cDNA or gDNA that came from T cells, B-cell-depleted T cells, or PBMCs.

In the study's own analysis: Amplification of reference gene primers provided the estimated nucleated cell counts. The protocol was immunoSEQ multiplex PCR, while the TCRdb copy is restricted to in-frame clones and leaves out a portion. Clone size and V and J calls were adopted from that table, with D and trimming inferred from the DNA. The sample shows 170,000 or so clones, around 86% of them seen only once. This CDR3 is built from 15 residues. Trimming cost V 3 bases and J 1 base; bases outside gene matches: 7. Germline loops: CDR1 SQVTM, CDR2 ANQGSEA. The V gene is TRBV29-1, the J gene TRBJ1-1; 8 bases match TRBD1. This TCR derives from a man in his forties or fifties with active or convalescent COVID-19. Material for sequencing was peripheral blood. CDR3 bases: TGCAGCGTTGACCCCGGGACAGGCGGGAACACTGAAGCTTTCTTT. Translated: CSVDPGTGGNTEAFF.